Sequencing of this TCR beta chain was carried out in a study of blood T cells in healthy people across ages. Primed by a sample-barcoded 5' primer and a J-beta primer mix, a second PCR proceeded for about 6 to 12 cycles. Via MiXCR, TCRdb re-called the 5' RACE reads, giving one row per CDR3 protein. The sample has approximately 1.5 million distinct CDR3 sequences, approximately 43% seen once. CDR3 length: 14 amino acids. The germline V gene has CDR1 MGHRA and CDR2 YSYEKL. With 1 base clipped from V and 11 bases from J, the junction kept 6 bases outside the gene matches. The chain links TRBV4-1 to TRBJ2-1; 9 positions match TRBD2. The specimen was blood. This TCR came from a woman under 30 in good health. CDR3 region: CASSQGRGGDKQFF. DNA for the CDR3: TGCGCCAGCAGCCAAGGCCGCGGGGGGGACAAGCAGTTCTTC.